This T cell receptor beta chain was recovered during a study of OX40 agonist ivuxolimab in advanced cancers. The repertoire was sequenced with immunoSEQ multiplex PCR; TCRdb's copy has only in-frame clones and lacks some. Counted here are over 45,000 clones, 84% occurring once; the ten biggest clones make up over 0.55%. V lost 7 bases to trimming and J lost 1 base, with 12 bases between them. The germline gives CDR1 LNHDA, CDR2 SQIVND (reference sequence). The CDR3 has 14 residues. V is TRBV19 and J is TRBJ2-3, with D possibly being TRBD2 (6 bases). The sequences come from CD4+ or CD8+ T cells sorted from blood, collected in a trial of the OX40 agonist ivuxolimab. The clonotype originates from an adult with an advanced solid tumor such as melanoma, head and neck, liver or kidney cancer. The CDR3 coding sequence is TGTGCCAGTAAGATGGGCGGGGGCACAGATACGCAGTATTTT. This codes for CASKMGGGTDTQYF. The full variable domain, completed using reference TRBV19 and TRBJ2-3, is DGGITQSPKYLFRKEGQNVTLSCEQNLNHDAMYWYRQDPGQGLRLIYYSQIVNDFQKGDIAEGYSVSREKKESFPLTVTSAQKNPTAFYLCASKMGGGTDTQYFGPGTRLTVL.